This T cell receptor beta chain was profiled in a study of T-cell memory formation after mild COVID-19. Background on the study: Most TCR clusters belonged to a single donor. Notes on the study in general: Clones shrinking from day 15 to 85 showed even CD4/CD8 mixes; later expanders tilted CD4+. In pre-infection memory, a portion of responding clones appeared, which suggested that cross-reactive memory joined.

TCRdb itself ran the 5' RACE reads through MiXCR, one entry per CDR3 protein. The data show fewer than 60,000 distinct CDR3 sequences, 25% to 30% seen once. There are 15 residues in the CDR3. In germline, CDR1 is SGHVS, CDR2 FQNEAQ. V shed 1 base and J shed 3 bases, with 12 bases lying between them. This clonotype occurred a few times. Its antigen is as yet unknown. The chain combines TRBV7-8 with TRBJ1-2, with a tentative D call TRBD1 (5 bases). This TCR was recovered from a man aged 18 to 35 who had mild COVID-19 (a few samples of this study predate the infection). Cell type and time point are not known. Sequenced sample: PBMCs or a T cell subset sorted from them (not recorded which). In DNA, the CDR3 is TGTGCCAGCAGCTTAGTGATGTGGGGGTACTATGGCTACACCTTC. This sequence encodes CASSLVMWGYYGYTF.